These 25 T cell receptor beta chains were all obtained from the same sample, sequenced in a study of Graves' ophthalmopathy and Graves' hyperthyroidism. TCR beta CDR3 amplification used RNA transcripts. RT-PCR was first run with HTBI primers, then multiplex PCR in a second round. TCRdb reprocessed the multiplex PCR reads with MiXCR, giving one entry per CDR3 protein. The sample shows fewer than 350,000 distinct CDR3 sequences, 17% of them seen only once. The sample was peripheral blood. The receptors here all came from an adult man with Graves' ophthalmopathy.

V and J are TRBV7-6 and TRBJ2-2; 7 nucleotides agree with TRBD2. Germline lookup yields CDR1 SGHVS and CDR2 FNYEAQ. The CDR3 runs 18 residues. With 0 bases clipped from V and 6 bases from J, the junction kept 13 bases outside the gene matches. In nucleotides, the CDR3 is TGTGCCAGCAGCTTAGCTCCGGGCGGGCGGGGGAATCCCGGGGAGCTGTTTTTT. Translating it yields CASSLAPGGRGNPGELFF.

This clonotype was recorded at least ten times. V and J are TRBV9 and TRBJ2-7; 12 nucleotides agree with TRBD2. The V gene's germline CDR1 is SGDLS and CDR2 YYNGEE. With V trimmed by 4 bases and J by 3 bases, 5 bases remained unmatched. The CDR3 sequence is 15 residues long. The chain's CDR3 is CASSPRTSGIYEQYF. The CDR3 bases are TGTGCCAGCAGCCCCCGGACTAGCGGGATCTACGAGCAGTACTTC.

This clonotype was picked up many times. The chain links TRBV12-3 or TRBV12-4 to TRBJ2-5; 10 bases agree with TRBD1. After removal of 3 bases from V and 5 bases from J, the junction contained 9 bases not matched to a gene. The CDR3 runs to 16 residues. The CDR3, as DNA: TGTGCCAGCAGTTTCGGGGGGACAGGGGTTCGGGAGACCCAGTACTTC. This translates into CASSFGGTGVRETQYF.

This clonotype was counted only a few times. Here the CDR3 reads CAILTDMNTEAFF. CDR3 nucleotide sequence: TGTGCCATTTTGACAGACATGAACACTGAAGCTTTCTTT. The genes are TRBV12-3 or TRBV12-4 and TRBJ1-1; D perhaps matches TRBD1 (5 bases). V lost 10 bases to trimming and J lost 0 bases, with 12 bases between them. This CDR3 is 13 amino acids long.

This clonotype was counted many times. The chain uses TRBV6-1 and TRBJ1-6; D gene ambiguous. V lost 4 bases to trimming and J lost 8 bases, with 15 bases between them. This CDR3 is 15 amino acids long. The germline V gene has CDR1 MNHNS and CDR2 SASEGT. The chain's CDR3 is CASSGAWAADSPLHF. The CDR3 DNA sequence: TGTGCCAGCAGTGGAGCGTGGGCAGCTGATTCACCCCTCCACTTT.

The sample holds many counts of this clonotype. V and J are TRBV12-3 or TRBV12-4 and TRBJ2-7; D could derive from TRBD1 or TRBD2 (5 bases each). With 8 bases removed from V and 7 bases from J, the gap between germline ends came to 12 bases. The length of the CDR3 is 11 residues. Written as DNA, the CDR3 is TGTGCCAGCGCCTCCTGGGGGGAGCAGTACTTC. Translation: CASASWGEQYF.

This clonotype was detected ten times or more. It may be a read error: a sequence one base away is much more abundant. The V call is TRBV11-2, the J call TRBJ2-7; D is ambiguous. V was cut by 1 base and J by 6 bases, with 7 bases left in between. Germline values: CDR1 SGHAT, CDR2 FQNNGV. The CDR3 loop spans 12 amino acids. CDR3 DNA: TGTGCCAGCAGCTTAGCTGGGTGCGAGCAGTACTTC. Translating it yields CASSLAGCEQYF.

This clonotype was counted only a few times. The J gene is TRBJ2-2, the V gene TRBV4-3; either TRBD1 or TRBD2 may supply D (5 bases each). The germline V and J ends were trimmed by 2 bases and 5 bases, with 30 bases remaining between them. This CDR3 spans 21 amino acids. The V gene's germline CDR1 is LGHNA and CDR2 YSLEER. CDR3 DNA sequence: TGCGCCAGCAGCCAATCCCTTCCGAGAGCTGGTTGGGACCGGCTGACCGGGGAGCTGTTTTTT. Protein: CASSQSLPRAGWDRLTGELFF.

This clonotype has ten or more counts. The CDR3 here is CASKTGFSYEQYF. DNA of the CDR3: TGTGCCAGTAAGACAGGCTTCTCCTACGAGCAGTACTTC. This chain joins TRBV2 and TRBJ2-7; tentative D call: TRBD1 (6 bases). Germline V gives CDR1 SNHLY, CDR2 FYNNEI. CDR3 length: 13 residues. Trimming left V 9 bases short and J 0 bases short, with 12 bases between. Looking up the rest from reference TRBV2 and TRBJ2-7 gives the full variable domain: EPEVTQTPSHQVTQMGQEVILRCVPISNHLYFYWYRQILGQKVEFLVSFYNNEISEKSEIFDDQFSVERPDGSNFTLKIRSTKLEDSAMYFCASKTGFSYEQYFGPGTRLTVT.

The J gene is TRBJ2-7, the V gene TRBV20-1; 11 bases match TRBD2. Trimming at V came to 4 bases and at J to 3 bases, leaving 5 bases not matched to a gene. The V gene's germline CDR1 is DFQATT and CDR2 SNEGSKA (reference sequence). The CDR3 covers 14 residues. CDR3 in DNA: TGCAGTGCTATCCCGGGACTAGCGGACTACGAGCAGTACTTC. It encodes CSAIPGLADYEQYF.

The gene calls are TRBV29-1 and TRBJ1-1, with 8 bases fitting TRBD1. The trim removed 6 bases at V and 0 bases at J, leaving 6 bases unmatched. This CDR3 is built from 14 residues. Looked up from germline, CDR1 is SQVTM and CDR2 is ANQGSEA. As DNA, the CDR3 is TGCAGCGTCGACAGGGGTGGGATGAACACTGAAGCTTTCTTT. Translated: CSVDRGGMNTEAFF.

This clonotype has at least ten counts. This is likely a read error, given that the CDR3 carries no conserved phenylalanine or tryptophan at its end. This chain joins TRBV2 and TRBJ1-2; D not certain. The V gene lost 6 bases and the J gene lost 6 bases, with 14 bases spanning the gap. Germline CDR1 SNHLY, CDR2 FYNNEI. The length of the CDR3 is 13 residues. The CDR3 protein is CASRALERDGYTL. The CDR3, as DNA: TGTGCCAGCAGAGCGCTAGAGAGGGATGGCTACACCCTC.

This clonotype was seen repeatedly, ten times or more. The chain carries TRBV20-1 and TRBJ2-7; 8 nucleotides match TRBD2. Germline V CDR1 and CDR2: DFQATT, SNEGSKA (reference sequence). This CDR3 comprises 14 residues. With V trimmed by 6 bases and J by 7 bases, 14 bases remained unmatched. CDR3 in DNA: TGCAGTGCATCGACTAGACCCCGGGGGGGGGAGCAGTACTTC. It encodes CSASTRPRGGEQYF.

This clonotype showed up many times. The V call is TRBV12-3 or TRBV12-4, the J call TRBJ1-1; no definite D call. The CDR3 runs 13 residues. V was clipped by 8 bases and J by 1 base, with 11 bases between them. CDR3 bases: TGTGCCAGCCTGGAAGCCCCGAACACTGAAGCTTTCTTT. This encodes CASLEAPNTEAFF.

The sample holds many counts of this clonotype. V is TRBV9 and J is TRBJ2-7, with TRBD2 matching over 11 bases. Germline V gene lookup returns CDR1 SGDLS and CDR2 YYNGEE. This CDR3 comprises 17 residues. With V trimmed by 5 bases and J by 2 bases, 12 bases remained unmatched. The CDR3: CASSHGASGRRAYEQYF. The CDR3, as DNA: TGTGCCAGCAGTCACGGGGCTAGCGGGAGGAGGGCCTACGAGCAGTACTTC. Based on the CDR3 plus reference TRBV9 and TRBJ2-7, the full variable domain is DSGVTQTPKHLITATGQRVTLRCSPRSGDLSVYWYQQSLDQGLQFLIQYYNGEERAKGNILERFSAQQFPDLHSELNLSSLELGDSALYFCASSHGASGRRAYEQYFGPGTRLTVT.

The CDR3 coding sequence is TGTGCCAGCAGTGATTTCGGCAGGATTATTTCCTACGAGCAGTACTTC. This sequence encodes CASSDFGRIISYEQYF. The V gene is TRBV6-1, the J gene TRBJ2-7; D not resolved. V was cut by 3 bases and J by 1 base, with 16 bases left in between. Germline V CDR1 and CDR2: MNHNS, SASEGT. This CDR3 contains 16 residues.

The rearrangement joins TRBV7-2 to TRBJ2-7, with a weak D call TRBD1 (6 bases). V shed 4 bases and J shed 5 bases, with 18 bases lying between them. CDR3 size: 15 residues. CDR1 is SGHTA and CDR2 is FQGNSA in the germline V gene. The CDR3 nucleotides read TGTGCCAGCAGCTCCAGGGGACCGCCCGGGAACGAGCAGTACTTC. It specifies CASSSRGPPGNEQYF.

This chain joins TRBV6-5 and TRBJ2-7; D unclear. The ends were cut back, 2 bases at V and 5 bases at J, with 13 bases in the middle. The V gene's germline CDR1 is MNHEY and CDR2 SVGAGI. CDR3 length: 14 amino acids. Here the CDR3 DNA reads TGTGCCAGCAGTTACGGAGCAGGCTTCCACGAGCAGTACTTC. Its protein product is CASSYGAGFHEQYF.

This clonotype was recorded at least ten times. The V call is TRBV2, the J call TRBJ2-7; 7 nucleotides align to TRBD1. Germline CDR1 SNHLY, CDR2 FYNNEI. The V gene end was trimmed by 4 bases and the J gene end by 2 bases; junction bases not matched to a gene: 8. This CDR3 has 15 residues. This chain's CDR3 is CASSGRDSDTYEQYF. Here the CDR3 DNA reads TGTGCCAGCAGTGGTAGGGACAGTGATACCTACGAGCAGTACTTC.

This chain links TRBV3-1 with TRBJ1-1; 7 nucleotides line up with TRBD1. CDR3 length: 13 residues. Unmatched junction bases numbered 5, after V lost 6 bases and J lost 4 bases. CDR1 is LGHDT, CDR2 YNNKEL, per germline (reference sequence). The CDR3 here is CASRDSGGTEAFF. The CDR3 DNA sequence: TGTGCCAGCAGAGACTCAGGGGGCACTGAAGCTTTCTTT.

The chain is built from TRBV30 and TRBJ1-1; D unclear. Looked up from germline, CDR1 is GTSNPN and CDR2 is SVGIG (reference sequence). V was trimmed by 5 bases and J by 3 bases, leaving 13 bases between them. The CDR3 contains 13 residues. This chain's CDR3 is CAWQSVLDTEAFF. As DNA, the CDR3 is TGTGCCTGGCAAAGCGTATTGGACACTGAAGCTTTCTTT.

This clonotype was counted many times. The rearrangement joins TRBV6-1 to TRBJ2-5; 7 nucleotides agree with TRBD1. After removal of 6 bases from V and 5 bases from J, the junction contained 6 bases not matched to a gene. CDR3 length equals 13 residues. Germline V gene data show CDR1 as MNHNS and CDR2 as SASEGT. The CDR3 reads CASRWGQMETQYF. CDR3 DNA: TGTGCCAGCAGGTGGGGACAGATGGAGACCCAGTACTTC.

Written as DNA, the CDR3 is TGTGCCAGCAGCGGATATGGTTTTTCTGGAAACACCATATATTTT. This codes for CASSGYGFSGNTIYF. The rearrangement links TRBV11-2 to TRBJ1-3; D is uncertain. Looked up from germline, CDR1 is SGHAT and CDR2 is FQNNGV. Trimming cost V 5 bases and J 1 base, with 12 bases left between them. The CDR3 spans 15 residues. Complete variable domain (other parts from reference TRBV11-2 and TRBJ1-3): EAGVAQSPRYKIIEKRQSVAFWCNPISGHATLYWYQQILGQGPKLLIQFQNNGVVDDSQLPKDRFSAERLKGVDSTLKIQPAKLEDSAVYLCASSGYGFSGNTIYFGEGSWLTVV.

This clonotype came up many times. The chain is built from TRBV6-2 or TRBV6-3 and TRBJ2-5; 7 bases map to TRBD2. The CDR3 loop spans 14 amino acids. Per germline, CDR1 MNHEY and CDR2 SVGEGT. With 4 bases clipped from V and 4 bases from J, the junction kept 6 bases outside the gene matches. CDR3 residues: CASSSPPGGETQYF. CDR3 DNA sequence: TGTGCCAGCAGTTCCCCCCCGGGGGGAGAGACCCAGTACTTC.

This clonotype was seen ten or more times. The gene calls are TRBV6-1 and TRBJ2-2; 7 bases line up with TRBD2. Per the germline V gene, CDR1 is MNHNS and CDR2 is SASEGT. CDR3 length: 15 amino acids. The V segment lost 9 bases and the J segment 2 bases; nucleotides outside the gene matches: 9. The CDR3 is CASTRGSLNTGELFF. CDR3 in DNA: TGTGCCAGTACGCGGGGGTCCCTTAACACCGGGGAGCTGTTTTTT.